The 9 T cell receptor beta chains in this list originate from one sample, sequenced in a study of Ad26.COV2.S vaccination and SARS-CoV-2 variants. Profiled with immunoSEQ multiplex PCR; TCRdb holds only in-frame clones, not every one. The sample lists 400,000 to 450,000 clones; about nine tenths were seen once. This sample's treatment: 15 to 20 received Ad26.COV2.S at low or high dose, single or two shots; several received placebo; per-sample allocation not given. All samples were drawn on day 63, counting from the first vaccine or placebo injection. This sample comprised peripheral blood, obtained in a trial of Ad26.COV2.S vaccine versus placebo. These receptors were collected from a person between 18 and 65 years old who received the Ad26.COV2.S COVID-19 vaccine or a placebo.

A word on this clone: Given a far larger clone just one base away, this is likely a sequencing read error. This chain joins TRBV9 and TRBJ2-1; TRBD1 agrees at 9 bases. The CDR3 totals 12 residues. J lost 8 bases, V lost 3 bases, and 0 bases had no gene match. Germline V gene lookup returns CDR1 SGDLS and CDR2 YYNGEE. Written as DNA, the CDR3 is TGTGCCAGCAGCGGGACAGGGGATGAGCAGTTCTTC. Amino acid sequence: CASSGTGDEQFF.

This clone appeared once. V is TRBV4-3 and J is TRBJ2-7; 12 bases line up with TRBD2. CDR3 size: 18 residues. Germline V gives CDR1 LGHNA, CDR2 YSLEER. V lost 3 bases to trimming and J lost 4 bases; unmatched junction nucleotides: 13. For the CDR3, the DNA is TGCGCCAGCAGCCAGGACAGGGTGACTAGCGGGAGTGGATACGAGCAGTACTTC. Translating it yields CASSQDRVTSGSGYEQYF.

In DNA, the CDR3 is TGTGCCACCAGTGAAAACTACTCCTACGAGCAGTACTTC. Translation: CATSENYSYEQYF. The chain links TRBV24-1 to TRBJ2-7, with no clear D. The CDR3 covers 13 residues. Deletions cut 4 bases from V and 0 bases from J, with 6 bases between. CDR1 is KGHDR, CDR2 SFDVKD, per germline.

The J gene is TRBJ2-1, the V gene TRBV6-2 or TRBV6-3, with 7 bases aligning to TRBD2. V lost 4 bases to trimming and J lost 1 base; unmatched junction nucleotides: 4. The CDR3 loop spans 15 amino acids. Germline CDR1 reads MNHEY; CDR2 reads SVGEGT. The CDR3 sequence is CASSFAGASYNEQFF. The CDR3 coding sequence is TGTGCCAGCAGTTTCGCGGGAGCTTCCTACAATGAGCAGTTCTTC.

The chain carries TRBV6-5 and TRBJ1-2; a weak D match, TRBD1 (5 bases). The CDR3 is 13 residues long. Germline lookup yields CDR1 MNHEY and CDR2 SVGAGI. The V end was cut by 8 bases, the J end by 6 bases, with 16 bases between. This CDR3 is CASSGTVPDGYTF. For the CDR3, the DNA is TGTGCCAGCTCCGGGACGGTCCCCGATGGCTACACCTTC.

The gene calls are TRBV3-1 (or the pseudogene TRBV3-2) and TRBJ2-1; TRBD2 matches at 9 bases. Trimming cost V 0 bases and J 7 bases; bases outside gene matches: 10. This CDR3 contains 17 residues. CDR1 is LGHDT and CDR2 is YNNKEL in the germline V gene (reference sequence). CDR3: CASSQDGSSGRGNEQFF. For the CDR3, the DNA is TGTGCCAGCAGCCAAGATGGCAGTAGCGGGAGAGGGAATGAGCAGTTCTTC.

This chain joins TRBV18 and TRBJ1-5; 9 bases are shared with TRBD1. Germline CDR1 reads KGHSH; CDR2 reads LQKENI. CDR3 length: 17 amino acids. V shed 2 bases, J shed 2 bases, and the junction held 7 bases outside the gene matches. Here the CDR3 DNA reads TGTGCCAGCTCACCAGGGACAGGGTATGAGGGCAATCAGCCCCAGCATTTT. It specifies CASSPGTGYEGNQPQHF.

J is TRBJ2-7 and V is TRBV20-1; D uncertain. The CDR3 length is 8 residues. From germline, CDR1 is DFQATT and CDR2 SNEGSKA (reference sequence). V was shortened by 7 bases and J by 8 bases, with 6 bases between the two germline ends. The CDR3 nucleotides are TGCAGTGTCGATAAGCAGTACTTC. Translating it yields CSVDKQYF.

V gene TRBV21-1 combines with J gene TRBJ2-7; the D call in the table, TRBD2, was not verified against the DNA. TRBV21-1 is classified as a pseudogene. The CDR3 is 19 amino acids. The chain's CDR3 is CASSKNGGLAGLPSYEQYF. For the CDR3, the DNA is TGTGCCAGCAGCAAAAACGGAGGACTAGCGGGACTTCCCTCCTACGAGCAGTACTTC.